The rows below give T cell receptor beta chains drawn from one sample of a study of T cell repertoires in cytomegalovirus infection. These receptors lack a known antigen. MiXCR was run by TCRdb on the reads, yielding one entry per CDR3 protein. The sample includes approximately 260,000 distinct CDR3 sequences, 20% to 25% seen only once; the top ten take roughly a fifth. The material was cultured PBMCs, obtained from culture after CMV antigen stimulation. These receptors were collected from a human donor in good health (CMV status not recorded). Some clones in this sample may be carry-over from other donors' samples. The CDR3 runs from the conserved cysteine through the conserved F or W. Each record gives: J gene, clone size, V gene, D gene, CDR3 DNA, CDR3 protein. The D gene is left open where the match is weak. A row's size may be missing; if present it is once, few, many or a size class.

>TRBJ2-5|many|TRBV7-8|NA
TGTGCCAGCAGCTTTCTCGGGAAGGAAGAGACCCAGTACTTC
CASSFLGKEETQYF
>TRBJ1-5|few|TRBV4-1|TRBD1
TGCGCCAGCAGCCAACCGACAGGGGACAATCAGCCCCAGCATTTT
CASSQPTGDNQPQHF
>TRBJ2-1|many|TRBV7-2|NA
TGTGCCAGCACCAAAACAGTCAGGGATGAGCAGTTCTTC
CASTKTVRDEQFF
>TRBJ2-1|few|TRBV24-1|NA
TGTGCCACCAGTGATTCTCCCCCGGCGGTAGAGGCAAATGAGCAGTTCTTC
CATSDSPPAVEANEQFF
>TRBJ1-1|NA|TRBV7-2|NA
TGTGCCAGCAGCTTGGTACAAATAAGTGAAGCTTTCTTT
CASSLVQISEAFF
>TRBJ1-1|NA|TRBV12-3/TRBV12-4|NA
TGTGCCAGCATCCTGAGGGGGTCTGAAGCTTTCTTT
CASILRGSEAFF
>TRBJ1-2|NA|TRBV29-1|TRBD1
TGCAGCGTTGAAGATGGGACAGTCTATGGCTACACCTTC
CSVEDGTVYGYTF
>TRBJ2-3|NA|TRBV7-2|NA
TGTGCCAGCAGCTTATTTATCACAGATACGCAGTATTTT
CASSLFITDTQYF
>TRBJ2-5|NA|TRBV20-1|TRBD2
TGCAGTGCTAGGAAAGGGGTACTAGCGGGTAGAGAGACCCAGTACTTC
CSARKGVLAGRETQYF
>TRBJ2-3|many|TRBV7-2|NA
TGTGCCAGCAGCTTAGTAGGGCTAGCAGATACGCAGTATTTT
CASSLVGLADTQYF
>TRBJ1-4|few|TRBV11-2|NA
TGTGCCAGCAGCAGGCTGCGGGACGCTTCAAATGAAAAACTGTTTTTT
CASSRLRDASNEKLFF
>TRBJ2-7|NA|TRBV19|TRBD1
TGTGCCAGTAGTCGGGACAGGGGGCTCTACGAGCAGTACTTC
CASSRDRGLYEQYF
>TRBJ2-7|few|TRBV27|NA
TGTGCCAGCAGTTTATCGTGGGGGGAGTCCTACGAGCAGTACTTC
CASSLSWGESYEQYF
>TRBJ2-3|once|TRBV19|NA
TGTGCCAGTAGAGGGGAGACAGATAACACGGATACGCAGTATTTT
CASRGETDNTDTQYF
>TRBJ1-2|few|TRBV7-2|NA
TGTGCCAGCAGCTTAGCAGGCACGGGCAGCAGTAACTATGGCTACACCTTC
CASSLAGTGSSNYGYTF
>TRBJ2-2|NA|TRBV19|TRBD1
TGTGCCAGTACCGTGACAGGGGTCCCCGGGGAGCTGTTTTTT
CASTVTGVPGELFF
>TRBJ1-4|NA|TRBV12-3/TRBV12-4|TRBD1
TGTGCCAGCAGTTGGGCGAAAATAACAGGGGAGGGTGAAAAACTGTTTTTT
CASSWAKITGEGEKLFF
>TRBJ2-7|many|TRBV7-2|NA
TGTGCCAGCAGCTTACAGGACGGCCGGGGGAACGAGCAGTACTTC
CASSLQDGRGNEQYF
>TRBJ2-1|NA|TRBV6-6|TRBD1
TGTGCCAGCAGTCGGGACAGAAATGAGCAGTTCTTC
CASSRDRNEQFF
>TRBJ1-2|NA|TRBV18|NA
TGTGCCAGCTCAATGGGACAAAACTATGGCTACACCTTC
CASSMGQNYGYTF
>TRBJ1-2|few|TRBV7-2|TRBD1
TGTGCCAGCAGCTTGGGGACAGGGATTCACTATGGCTACACCTTC
CASSLGTGIHYGYTF
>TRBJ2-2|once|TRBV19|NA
TGTGCCAGTAGTATCAGGGCGAGAAACACCGGGGAGCTGTTTTTT
CASSIRARNTGELFF
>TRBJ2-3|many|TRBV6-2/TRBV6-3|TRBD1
TGTGCCAGCAGATCCTACAGGGGCCGGGGCACAGATACGCAGTATTTT
CASRSYRGRGTDTQYF
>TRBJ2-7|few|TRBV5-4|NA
TGTGCCAGCAGCGACGGGGGTATTAGCGGATACGAGCAGTACTTC
CASSDGGISGYEQYF
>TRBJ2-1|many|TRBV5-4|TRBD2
TGTGCCAGCAGCTCTAGCGGGAGGGCCCTCAATGAGCAGTTCTTC
CASSSSGRALNEQFF
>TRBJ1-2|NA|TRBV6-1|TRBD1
TGTGCCAGCAGCTCGGACAGGGGATCTGGTGGCTACACCTTC
CASSSDRGSGGYTF
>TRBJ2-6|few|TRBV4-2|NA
TGTGCCAGCAGCCACGCCTCCGGGGAGCACGGATACTCTGGGGCCAACGTCCTGACTTTC
CASSHASGEHGYSGANVLTF
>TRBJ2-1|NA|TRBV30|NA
TGTGCCTGGAGTCCATTCGCGGTGTCCTACAATGAGCAGTTCTTC
CAWSPFAVSYNEQFF
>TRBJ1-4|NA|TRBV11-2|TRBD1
TGTGCCAGCAGCCAACCTCCGGGACAGGGGTATGAAAAACTGTTTTTT
CASSQPPGQGYEKLFF
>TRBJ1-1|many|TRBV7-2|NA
TGTGCCAGCATCTTATCCTTGGCAGGGGCGGCTGAAGCTTTCTTT
CASILSLAGAAEAFF
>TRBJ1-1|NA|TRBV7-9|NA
TGTGCCAACAGCTTGCAGGCGAACACTGAAGCTTTCTTT
CANSLQANTEAFF
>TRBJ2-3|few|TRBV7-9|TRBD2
TGTGCCAGCAGCTCACTAGCGGGAGGGCCCATCGCAGATACGCAGTATTTT
CASSSLAGGPIADTQYF
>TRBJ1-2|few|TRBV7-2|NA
TGTGCCAGCAGCTACCCAGGGGTAGGAGAAGGCTACACCTTC
CASSYPGVGEGYTF
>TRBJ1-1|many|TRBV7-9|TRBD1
TGTGCCAGCAGCCGACAGGGGGTGGCTTTCTTT
CASSRQGVAFF
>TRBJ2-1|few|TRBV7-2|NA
TGTGCCAGCAGCTTCGGACTCACGGGGTCCTACAATGAGCAGTTCTTC
CASSFGLTGSYNEQFF
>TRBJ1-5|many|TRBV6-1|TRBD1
TGTGCCAGCAGTAGGGACAGGGGAACTAGTCAGCCCCAGCATTTT
CASSRDRGTSQPQHF
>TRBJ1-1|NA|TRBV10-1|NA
TGCGCCAGCAGTGAGACCGGGACCTGGGGCACTGAAGCTTTCTTT
CASSETGTWGTEAFF
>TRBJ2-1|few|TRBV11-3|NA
TGTGCCAGCAGCTTCCGAAAGCGGGCGACCTACAATGAGCAGTTCTTC
CASSFRKRATYNEQFF
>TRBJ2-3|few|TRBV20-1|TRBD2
TGCAGTGCTAATCAATTAGCGGGATTGACAGATACGCAGTATTTT
CSANQLAGLTDTQYF
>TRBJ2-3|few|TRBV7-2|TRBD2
TGTGCCAGCAGCTTAGCGGTACTAGCGGCCACAGATACGCAGTATTTT
CASSLAVLAATDTQYF
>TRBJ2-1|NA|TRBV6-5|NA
TGTGCCAGCAGTTACTCGACGCTTAATGAGCAGTTCTTC
CASSYSTLNEQFF
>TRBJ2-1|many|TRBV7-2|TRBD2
TGTGCCAGCAGCCAACCGGGACTAGCGGGAGAGGTTTCCTACAATGAGCAGTTCTTC
CASSQPGLAGEVSYNEQFF
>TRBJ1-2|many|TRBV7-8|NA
TGTGCCAGCAGCACGCTGACAGGACTGCCCTTTGGCTACACCTTC
CASSTLTGLPFGYTF
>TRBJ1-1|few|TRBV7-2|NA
TGTGCCAGCAGCTTAGCGCACAAATTGAACACTGAAGCTTTCTTT
CASSLAHKLNTEAFF
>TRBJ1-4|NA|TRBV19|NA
TGTGCCAGTAGCAAACAGGTTGCAACTAATGAAAAACTGTTTTTT
CASSKQVATNEKLFF
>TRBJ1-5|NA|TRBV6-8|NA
TGTGCCAGCAGTCCAGGGAGTGGTGTGAGTCAGCCCCAGCATTTT
CASSPGSGVSQPQHF
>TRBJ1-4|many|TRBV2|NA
TGTGCCAGCAGTGAAGAGGGACGGATACGGGAAAAACTGTTTTTT
CASSEEGRIREKLFF
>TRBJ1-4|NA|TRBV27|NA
TGTGCCAGCAGTCCCGTGGCTGGGAGGGTCGAAAAACTGTTTTTT
CASSPVAGRVEKLFF
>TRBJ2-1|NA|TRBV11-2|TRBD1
TGTGCCAGCAGCTTGTCGGGACAGTACAATGAGCAGTTCTTC
CASSLSGQYNEQFF
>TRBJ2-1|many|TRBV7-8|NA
TGTGCCAGCAGCCCAGAGGACTCGGGGTACAATGAGCAGTTCTTC
CASSPEDSGYNEQFF